These T cell receptor beta chains were read from a single sample in a study of PD-L1 blockade in urothelial cancer. The table came from immunoSEQ multiplex PCR; TCRdb's copy has only in-frame clones and leaves some out. This table holds some 29,000 clones, around 87% found once. The specimen was PBMCs, collected around atezolizumab (anti-PD-L1) treatment. The source of these receptors is a man aged 45-65 years with urothelial cancer. Each CDR3 is given with its conserved first and last residue. D genes are given only for firm matches. A row's size may be missing; if present it is once, few, many or a size class.

cdr3_length clone_size d_call j_call v_call cdr3_nt cdr3_aa
14 few TRBD1 TRBJ1-2 TRBV2 TGTGCCAGCAGCACCAAGGGACAGGACTATGGCTACACCTTC CASSTKGQDYGYTF
16 . TRBD2 TRBJ2-1 TRBV4-2 TGTGCCAGCAGCCAAGTGGTCAGCGGGGGAGGGAATGAGCAGTTCTTC CASSQVVSGGGNEQFF
16 . . TRBJ2-7 TRBV6-5 TGTGCCAGCAGTTACTCTGGGGGGGCTCCGCGGTACGAGCAGTACTTC CASSYSGGAPRYEQYF
17 . TRBD2 TRBJ2-5 TRBV6-7 TGTGCCAGCAGTTTGGGAACTAGCGGGAGGGAACAAGAGACCCAGTACTTC CASSLGTSGREQETQYF
14 . TRBD1 TRBJ2-2 TRBV6-4 TGTGCCAGCAGTGACGGGACAGACACCGGGGAGCTGTTTTTT CASSDGTDTGELFF
12 few . TRBJ1-1 TRBV30 TGTGCCTGGAGTGTACTGAGTACTGAAGCTTTCTTT CAWSVLSTEAFF
19 . TRBD2 TRBJ2-7 TRBV27 TGTGCCAGCAGTCGTGCACAGGGACTAGCGGGTTTCCTCTCCTACGAGCAGTACTTC CASSRAQGLAGFLSYEQYF
17 . TRBD1 TRBJ1-1 TRBV5-4 TGTGCCAGCAGTTCCGGACAGGGGGCGCGTATGAACACTGAAGCTTTCTTT CASSSGQGARMNTEAFF
14 . . TRBJ2-5 TRBV18 TGTGCCAGCCCGCTCGCGACAGCGCAAGAGACCCAGTACTTC CASPLATAQETQYF
16 . TRBD1 TRBJ1-5 TRBV27 TGTGCCAGCAGTTTACGACAGGGCCCGGTGAATCAGCCCCAGCATTTT CASSLRQGPVNQPQHF
14 . TRBD1 TRBJ1-1 TRBV4-1 TGCGCCAGCAGCCTAGAGGACAGGGGGGCTGAAGCTTTCTTT CASSLEDRGAEAFF
15 once TRBD1 TRBJ1-1 TRBV13 TGTGCCAGCAGCGTAAACGGACAGGGTGGAGCTGAAGCTTTCTTT CASSVNGQGGAEAFF
15 . TRBD2 TRBJ2-7 TRBV27 TGTGCCAGCAGTTGGACTAGCGGGCCCTCCTACGAGCAGTACTTC CASSWTSGPSYEQYF
14 . . TRBJ2-5 TRBV19 TGTGCCAGTGGGGCCGGGGGTTTACAAGAGACCCAGTACTTC CASGAGGLQETQYF
14 . . TRBJ2-7 TRBV28 TGTGCCAGCAGTTTCCGGGACAAATCCTACGAGCAGTACTTC CASSFRDKSYEQYF
15 . TRBD2 TRBJ2-7 TRBV7-3 TGTGCCAGCAGCTTAGAAGCGGGGGCCTCCTACGAGCAGTACTTC CASSLEAGASYEQYF
16 . TRBD1 TRBJ2-6 TRBV30 TGTGCCTGGAGTGGACAGGGGGCGAGGGGGGCCAACGTCCTGACTTTC CAWSGQGARGANVLTF
14 . TRBD1 TRBJ2-5 TRBV5-1 TGCGCCAGCAGCCACCGGGACAGGGGGGAGACCCAGTACTTC CASSHRDRGETQYF
17 . TRBD1 TRBJ2-1 TRBV11-2 TGTGCCAGCAGCCGCTTCCCGGGACAGGGGACCAACAATGAGCAGTTCTTC CASSRFPGQGTNNEQFF
14 . TRBD1 TRBJ2-7 TRBV11-2 TGTGCCAGCAGCTTAGATCCAGGGGGCTACGAGCAGTACTTC CASSLDPGGYEQYF
14 . . TRBJ2-5 TRBV5-4 TGTGCCAGCAGCCCGGACTCAGTCGGAGAGACCCAGTACTTC CASSPDSVGETQYF
15 . . TRBJ1-5 TRBV13 TGTGCCAGCAGCTTCAAAGGACTGGGTCGGGAGCCCCAGCATTTT CASSFKGLGREPQHF
16 . . TRBJ2-2 TRBV11-3 TGTGCCAGCAGCTTAGTCGGGGGAGTCAACACCGGGGAGCTGTTTTTT CASSLVGGVNTGELFF
17 . TRBD2 TRBJ2-2 TRBV11-3 TGTGCCAGCAGCGGACTAGCGGGGGGAGTCGCCACCGGGGAGCTGTTTTTT CASSGLAGGVATGELFF
14 . TRBD1 TRBJ1-2 TRBV28 TGTGCCAGCAGTTTATGGTACAGGGGCTATGGCTACACCTTC CASSLWYRGYGYTF